One and the same sample provided the 14 T cell receptor beta chains below, sequenced in a study of T cell responses to AZD1222 COVID-19 vaccine. Measured with immunoSEQ multiplex PCR; TCRdb has only the in-frame clones, and not every one. The sample includes tens of thousands of clones, just over 90% of them seen just once. The sequencing used peripheral blood, collected on day 0 of AZD1222 vaccination. These receptors all stem from an adult in good health.

The rearrangement links TRBV10-3 to TRBJ1-3; D gene uncertain. Germline V gene data show CDR1 as ENHRY and CDR2 as SYGVKD. V shed 0 bases and J shed 0 bases, with 15 bases lying between them. The CDR3 runs 18 residues. The CDR3 spells CAISESLFKGTSGNTIYF. The CDR3 coding sequence is TGTGCCATCAGTGAGTCGTTGTTTAAGGGAACCTCTGGAAACACCATATATTTT.

The chain combines TRBV19 with TRBJ1-2; possible D gene TRBD1, 5 bases. Germline loops: CDR1 LNHDA, CDR2 SQIVND (reference sequence). V shed 6 bases and J shed 0 bases, with 14 bases lying between them. The CDR3 totals 15 residues. CDR3 protein: CASRSPGGANYGYTF. The CDR3 nucleotides are TGTGCCAGTAGGTCCCCTGGGGGAGCTAACTATGGCTACACCTTC.

A single count supports this clone. Other DNA sequences of this sample code for an identical CDR3. The rearrangement uses TRBV5-4 and TRBJ1-4, with TRBD1 identical over 7 bases. The CDR3 sequence is 15 residues long. The V and J ends lost 5 bases and 5 bases, in that order; junction bases with no gene match: 9. Germline assignment: CDR1 SGHNT and CDR2 YYREEE (reference sequence). CDR3 region: CASSSNRGLNEKLFF. The CDR3 nucleotides are TGTGCCAGCAGTTCTAACAGGGGCTTAAATGAAAAACTGTTTTTT.

This chain connects TRBV5-8 to TRBJ2-3; 7 bases match TRBD1. The germline gives CDR1 SGHTS, CDR2 YDEGEE. Trimming took 3 bases from V and 2 from J; bases not matched to a gene: 6. The CDR3 is 15 residues long. CDR3 sequence (DNA): TGTGCCAGCAGCTCACAGGGGCTAAACACAGATACGCAGTATTTT. Protein: CASSSQGLNTDTQYF. Looking up the rest from reference TRBV5-8 and TRBJ2-3 gives the full variable domain: EAGVTQSPTHLIKTRGQQATLRCSPISGHTSVYWYQQALGLGLQFLLWYDEGEERNRGNFPPRFSGRQFPNYSSELNVNALELEDSALYLCASSSQGLNTDTQYFGPGTRLTVL.

The chain uses TRBV9 and TRBJ1-4; 7 nucleotides match TRBD1. The J segment lost 3 bases and the V segment lost 1 base, leaving 6 bases of the junction unmatched. Germline V gene lookup returns CDR1 SGDLS and CDR2 YYNGEE. This CDR3 contains 16 residues. In DNA form, the CDR3 reads TGTGCCAGCAGCGTAACAGGGGTCGGGGCTAATGAAAAACTGTTTTTT. Translated: CASSVTGVGANEKLFF.

CDR3 loop: CASSQFKGANTEAFF. CDR3 in DNA: TGTGCCAGCAGCCAGTTTAAGGGTGCGAACACTGAAGCTTTCTTT. This rearrangement joins TRBV16 to TRBJ1-1, with D uncertain. V lost 3 bases, J lost 1 base, and 12 bases lay in between. Germline CDR1 reads KGHSY; CDR2 reads FQNENV. The CDR3 extends over 15 amino acids.

The table lists this clone with a count of one. The rearrangement joins TRBV18 to TRBJ2-1, with D possibly being TRBD1 (6 bases). V was shortened by 6 bases and J by 0 bases, with 9 bases between the two germline ends. CDR3 size: 14 residues. The germline CDR1 and CDR2 sequences are KGHSH and LQKENI. The CDR3 sequence is CASSRGNSYNEQFF. The CDR3 region has the DNA TGTGCCAGCTCCAGGGGTAACTCCTACAATGAGCAGTTCTTC.

Concerning this clone itself: This sample includes further DNA sequences coding for the same CDR3. The rearrangement joins TRBV28 to TRBJ1-2; unclear D gene. Trimming pared 1 base from V and 4 bases from J, leaving 4 bases between. The CDR3 covers 12 residues. Germline V gives CDR1 MDHEN, CDR2 SYDVKM. CDR3 loop: CASSLSGYGYTF. For the CDR3, the DNA is TGTGCCAGCAGTTTATCGGGCTATGGCTACACCTTC.

The chain recombines TRBV6-2 or TRBV6-3 with TRBJ1-1; D unresolved. Germline-derived CDR1 and CDR2 are MNHEY and SVGEGT. This CDR3 region has 15 residues. V was cut by 2 bases and J by 8 bases, with 18 bases left in between. CDR3 in amino acids: CASSYQILRNGEAFF. CDR3 nucleotides: TGTGCCAGCAGTTACCAAATTCTCAGGAATGGGGAAGCTTTCTTT.

This clone was detected only once. The chain is built from TRBV3-1 (or the pseudogene TRBV3-2) and TRBJ2-6; 7 bases fit TRBD1. There are 15 residues in the CDR3. V trimming: 5 bases; J trimming: 4 bases; junction bases outside the gene matches: 5. Germline V CDR1 and CDR2: LGHDT, YNNKEL (reference sequence). CDR3 DNA: TGTGCCAGCAGCGTAGACAGGGCGGGGGCCAACGTCCTGACTTTC. It codes for CASSVDRAGANVLTF.

The chain combines TRBV11-2 with TRBJ2-1; 7 positions agree with TRBD2. V trimming: 1 base; J trimming: 0 bases; junction bases outside the gene matches: 3. The CDR3 has 16 residues. Germline CDR1 and CDR2: SGHAT and FQNNGV. CDR3 nucleotide sequence: TGTGCCAGCAGCTTAGCGCGGGGGAGCTCCTACAATGAGCAGTTCTTC. Its translation: CASSLARGSSYNEQFF.

The chain has TRBV6-5 and TRBJ1-2, with D perhaps matching TRBD1 (5 bases). V lost 2 bases, J lost 3 bases, and 13 bases lay in between. Germline CDR1 is MNHEY and CDR2 is SVGAGI. The CDR3 is made up of 15 amino acids. The CDR3, as DNA: TGTGCCAGCAGTTACGGGGCAGGGAGGGACTATGGCTACACCTTC. Translation gives CASSYGAGRDYGYTF.

The chain joins TRBV4-1 to TRBJ1-2, with D tentatively TRBD1 (5 bases). The germline CDR1 and CDR2 sequences are MGHRA and YSYEKL. This CDR3 spans 17 amino acids. V lost 1 base to trimming and J lost 4 bases, with 19 bases between them. The CDR3 nucleotides are TGCGCCAGCAGCCAAGCCCTCCAGGGTTACGGGGGCTATGGCTACACCTTC. It translates to CASSQALQGYGGYGYTF.

This rearrangement joins TRBV15 to TRBJ2-7, with D possibly matching TRBD1 (6 bases). From germline, CDR1 is LNHNV and CDR2 YYDKDF (reference sequence). V was clipped by 3 bases and J by 4 bases, with 13 bases between them. CDR3 length: 14 residues. DNA of the CDR3: TGTGCCACCAGCAGGAGGACAGCAATGTACGAGCAGTACTTC. Encoded protein: CATSRRTAMYEQYF.